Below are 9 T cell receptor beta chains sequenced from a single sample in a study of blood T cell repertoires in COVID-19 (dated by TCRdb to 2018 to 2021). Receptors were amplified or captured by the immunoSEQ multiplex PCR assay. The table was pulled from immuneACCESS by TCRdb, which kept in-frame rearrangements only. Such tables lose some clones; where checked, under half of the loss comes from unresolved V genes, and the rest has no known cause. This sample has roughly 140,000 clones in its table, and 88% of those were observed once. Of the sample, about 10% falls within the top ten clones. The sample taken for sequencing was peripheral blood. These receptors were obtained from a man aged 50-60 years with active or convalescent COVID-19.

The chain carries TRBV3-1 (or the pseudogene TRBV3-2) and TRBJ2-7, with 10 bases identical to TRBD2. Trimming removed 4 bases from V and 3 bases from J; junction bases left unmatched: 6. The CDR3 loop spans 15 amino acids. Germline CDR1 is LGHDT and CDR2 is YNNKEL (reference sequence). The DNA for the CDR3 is TGTGCCAGCAGCCCTAGCGGGAGAAAGGACTACGAGCAGTACTTC. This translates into CASSPSGRKDYEQYF.

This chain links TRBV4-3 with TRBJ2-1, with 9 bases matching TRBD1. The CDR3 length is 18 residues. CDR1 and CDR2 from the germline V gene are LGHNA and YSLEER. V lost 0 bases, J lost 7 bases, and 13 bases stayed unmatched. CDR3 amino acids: CASSQDPASGTGRNEQFF. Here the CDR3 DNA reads TGCGCCAGCAGCCAAGATCCGGCTTCGGGGACAGGGAGGAATGAGCAGTTCTTC.

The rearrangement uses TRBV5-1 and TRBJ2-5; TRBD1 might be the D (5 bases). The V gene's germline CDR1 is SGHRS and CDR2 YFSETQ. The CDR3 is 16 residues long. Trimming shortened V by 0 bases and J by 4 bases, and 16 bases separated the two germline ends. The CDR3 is CASSLARTSPGETQYF. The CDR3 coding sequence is TGCGCCAGCAGCTTGGCTCGGACATCGCCAGGAGAGACCCAGTACTTC.

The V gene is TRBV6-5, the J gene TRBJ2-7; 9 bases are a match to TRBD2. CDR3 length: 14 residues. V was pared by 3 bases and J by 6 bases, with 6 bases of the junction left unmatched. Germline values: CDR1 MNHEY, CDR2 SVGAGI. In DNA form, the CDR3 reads TGTGCCAGCAGTTATGGACTAGCGAGCTCCGAGCAGTACTTC. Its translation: CASSYGLASSEQYF.

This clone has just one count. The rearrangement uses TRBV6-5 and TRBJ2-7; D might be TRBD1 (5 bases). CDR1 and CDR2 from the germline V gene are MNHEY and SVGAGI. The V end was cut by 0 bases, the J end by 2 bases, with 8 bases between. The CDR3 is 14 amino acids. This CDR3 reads CASSYSAGTYEQYF. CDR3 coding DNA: TGTGCCAGCAGTTACTCGGCAGGGACCTACGAGCAGTACTTC.

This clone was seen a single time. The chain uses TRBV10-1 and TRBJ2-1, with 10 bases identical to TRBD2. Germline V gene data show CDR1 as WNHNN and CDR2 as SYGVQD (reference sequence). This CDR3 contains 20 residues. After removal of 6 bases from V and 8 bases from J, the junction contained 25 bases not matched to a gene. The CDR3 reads CASRPGPRDPGSGRVHEQFF. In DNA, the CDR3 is TGCGCCAGCAGACCGGGACCGAGAGATCCAGGGAGCGGGAGGGTGCATGAGCAGTTCTTC.

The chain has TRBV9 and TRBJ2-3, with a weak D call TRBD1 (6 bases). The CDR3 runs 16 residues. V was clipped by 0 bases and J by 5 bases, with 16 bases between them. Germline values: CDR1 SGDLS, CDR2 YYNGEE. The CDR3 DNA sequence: TGTGCCAGCAGCGTAGATGTTGGAACAGGGCAAGATACGCAGTATTTT. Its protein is CASSVDVGTGQDTQYF.

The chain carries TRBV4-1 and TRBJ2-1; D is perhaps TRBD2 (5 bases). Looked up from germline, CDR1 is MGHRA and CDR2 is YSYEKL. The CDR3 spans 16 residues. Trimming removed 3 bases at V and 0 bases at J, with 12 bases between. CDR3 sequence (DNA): TGCGCCAGCAGCCAGGGTTGGGAGAGCTCCTACAATGAGCAGTTCTTC. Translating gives CASSQGWESSYNEQFF.

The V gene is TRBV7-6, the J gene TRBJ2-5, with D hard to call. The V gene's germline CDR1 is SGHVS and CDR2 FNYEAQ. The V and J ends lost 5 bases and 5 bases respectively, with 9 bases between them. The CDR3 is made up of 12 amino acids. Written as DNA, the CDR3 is TGTGCCAGCAGCGAATGGCGGGAGACCCAGTACTTC. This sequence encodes CASSEWRETQYF.